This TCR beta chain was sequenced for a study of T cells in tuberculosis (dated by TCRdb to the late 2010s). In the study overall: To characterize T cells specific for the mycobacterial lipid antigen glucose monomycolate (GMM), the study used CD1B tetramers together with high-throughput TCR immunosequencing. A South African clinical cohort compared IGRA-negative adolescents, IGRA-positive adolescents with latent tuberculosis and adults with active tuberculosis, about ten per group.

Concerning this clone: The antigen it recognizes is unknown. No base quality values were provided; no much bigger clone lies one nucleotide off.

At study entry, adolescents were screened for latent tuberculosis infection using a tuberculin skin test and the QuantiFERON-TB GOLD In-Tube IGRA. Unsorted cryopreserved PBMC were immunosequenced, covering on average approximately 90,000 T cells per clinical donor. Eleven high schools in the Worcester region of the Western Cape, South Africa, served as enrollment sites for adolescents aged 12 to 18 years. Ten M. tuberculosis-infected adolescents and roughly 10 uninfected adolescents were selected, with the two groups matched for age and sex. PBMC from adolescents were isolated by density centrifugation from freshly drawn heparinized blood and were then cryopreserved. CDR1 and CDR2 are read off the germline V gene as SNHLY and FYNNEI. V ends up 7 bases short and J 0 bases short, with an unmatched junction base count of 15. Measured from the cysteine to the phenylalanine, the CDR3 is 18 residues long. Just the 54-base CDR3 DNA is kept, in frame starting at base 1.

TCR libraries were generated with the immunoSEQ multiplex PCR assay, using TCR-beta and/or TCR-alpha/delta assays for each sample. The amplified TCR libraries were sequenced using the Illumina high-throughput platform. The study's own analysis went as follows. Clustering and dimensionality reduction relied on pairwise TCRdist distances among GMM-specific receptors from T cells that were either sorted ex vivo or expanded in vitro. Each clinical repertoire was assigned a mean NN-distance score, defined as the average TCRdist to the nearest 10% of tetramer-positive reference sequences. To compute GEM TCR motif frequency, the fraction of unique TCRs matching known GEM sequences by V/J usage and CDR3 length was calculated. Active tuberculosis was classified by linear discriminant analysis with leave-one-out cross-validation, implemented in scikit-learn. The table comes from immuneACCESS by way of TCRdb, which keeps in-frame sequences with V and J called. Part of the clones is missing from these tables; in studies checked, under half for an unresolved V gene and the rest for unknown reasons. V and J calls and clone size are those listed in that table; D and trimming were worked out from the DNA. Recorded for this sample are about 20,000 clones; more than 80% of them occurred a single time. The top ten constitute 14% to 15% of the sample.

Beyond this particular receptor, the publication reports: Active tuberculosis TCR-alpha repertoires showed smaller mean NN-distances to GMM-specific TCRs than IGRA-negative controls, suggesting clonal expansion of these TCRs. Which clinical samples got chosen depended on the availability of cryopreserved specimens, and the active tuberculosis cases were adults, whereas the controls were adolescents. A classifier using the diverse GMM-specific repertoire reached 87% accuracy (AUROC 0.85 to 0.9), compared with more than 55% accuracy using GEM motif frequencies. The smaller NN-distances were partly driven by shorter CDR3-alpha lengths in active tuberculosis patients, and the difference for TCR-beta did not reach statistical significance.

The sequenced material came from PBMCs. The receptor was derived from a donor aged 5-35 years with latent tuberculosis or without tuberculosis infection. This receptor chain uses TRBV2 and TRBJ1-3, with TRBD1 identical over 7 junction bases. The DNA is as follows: TGTGCCAGCATTTGGACAGGTTCGAGGTTACGCTCTGGAAACACCATATATTTT. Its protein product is CASIWTGSRLRSGNTIYF.